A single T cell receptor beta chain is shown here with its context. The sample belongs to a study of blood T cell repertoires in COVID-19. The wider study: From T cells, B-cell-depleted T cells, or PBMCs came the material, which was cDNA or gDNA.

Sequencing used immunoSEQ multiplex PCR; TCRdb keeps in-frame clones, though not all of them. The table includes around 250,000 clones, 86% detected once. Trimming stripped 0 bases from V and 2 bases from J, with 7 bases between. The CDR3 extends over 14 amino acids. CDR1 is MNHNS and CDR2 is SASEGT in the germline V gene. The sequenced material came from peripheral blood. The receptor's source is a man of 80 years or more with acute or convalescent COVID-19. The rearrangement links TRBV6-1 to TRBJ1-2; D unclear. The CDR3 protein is CASSEALQNYGYTF. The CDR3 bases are TGTGCCAGCAGTGAAGCGCTCCAGAACTATGGCTACACCTTC.